What follows are 31 T cell receptor beta chains derived from one specimen sequenced in a study of blood T cell repertoires in COVID-19. Profiled with immunoSEQ multiplex PCR; TCRdb holds only in-frame clones, not every one. This sample carries tens of thousands of clones, 81% of them seen once, and the ten largest clones take about 23%. Material: peripheral blood. The source is a man older than 75 with active or convalescent COVID-19.

This rearrangement joins TRBV15 to TRBJ2-5; no reliable D call. In germline, CDR1 is LNHNV, CDR2 YYDKDF (reference sequence). There are 17 residues in the CDR3. V was cut by 0 bases and J by 5 bases, with 19 bases left in between. The CDR3 sequence: CATSRDLKSNPKETQYF. The CDR3 region has the DNA TGTGCCACCAGCAGAGATCTTAAGTCTAACCCGAAGGAGACCCAGTACTTC.

The chain carries TRBV9 and TRBJ1-2, with D perhaps matching TRBD1 (6 bases). Germline V lookup: CDR1 SGDLS, CDR2 YYNGEE. CDR3 size: 15 residues. V lost 4 bases to trimming and J lost 4 bases, with 17 bases between them. The CDR3 reads CASSPAQGFVYGYTF. The CDR3 DNA sequence: TGTGCCAGCAGCCCAGCACAGGGTTTCGTCTATGGCTACACCTTC.

The chain joins TRBV13 to TRBJ2-3; TRBD2 matches 10 bases. Germline V lookup: CDR1 PRHDT, CDR2 FYEKMQ (reference sequence). The ends lost 5 bases at V and 3 bases at J; junction bases unmatched: 8. This CDR3 is built from 16 residues. CDR3 region: CASSQGLARGTDTQYF. The DNA for the CDR3 is TGTGCCAGCAGCCAGGGACTAGCGAGGGGGACAGATACGCAGTATTTT.

V gene TRBV18 combines with J gene TRBJ1-3, with no clear D. Trimming stripped 3 bases from V and 4 bases from J, with 13 bases between. This CDR3 is built from 15 residues. Germline V gene lookup returns CDR1 KGHSH and CDR2 LQKENI. The CDR3 DNA is TGTGCCAGCTCACCCGGCATCCCGAGGGGAAACACCATATATTTT. Residues: CASSPGIPRGNTIYF.

The chain links TRBV7-9 to TRBJ1-4, with D unresolved. The CDR3 has 14 amino acids. Germline values: CDR1 SEHNR, CDR2 FQNEAQ (reference sequence). V was clipped by 0 bases and J by 7 bases, with 9 bases between them. The CDR3 protein is CASSLATGGEKLFF. The CDR3 DNA is TGTGCCAGCAGCTTAGCAACGGGTGGTGAAAAACTGTTTTTT.

V and J are TRBV27 and TRBJ1-2, with TRBD1 identical over 7 bases. CDR1 MNHEY and CDR2 SMNVEV come from the germline V gene (reference sequence). The CDR3 length is 13 residues. Trimming removed 3 bases from V and 6 bases from J; junction bases left unmatched: 4. CDR3 loop: CASSLFTGDGYTF. Written as DNA, the CDR3 is TGTGCCAGCAGTTTGTTTACAGGGGATGGCTACACCTTC.

The J gene is TRBJ1-2, the V gene TRBV4-1; D unclear. The V and J ends lost 3 bases and 4 bases respectively, with 18 bases between them. CDR1 MGHRA and CDR2 YSYEKL come from the germline V gene. This CDR3 is 16 amino acids long. The CDR3 DNA follows: TGCGCCAGCAGCCATGACCCGGGCCTGGCGGGCTATGGCTACACCTTC. Its translation: CASSHDPGLAGYGYTF.

V and J are TRBV4-2 and TRBJ1-2, with TRBD1 as a possible D gene (6 bases). CDR1 and CDR2 from the germline V gene are LGHNA and YNFKEQ. CDR3 size: 15 residues. V was clipped by 2 bases and J by 8 bases, with 18 bases between them. The CDR3 coding sequence is TGTGCCAGCAGCCAACGGTCACAGGGATGGGAGGGCTACACCTTC. Residues: CASSQRSQGWEGYTF.

The chain links TRBV10-2 to TRBJ2-7; possibly TRBD1 for D (6 bases). The V and J ends lost 4 bases and 7 bases respectively, with 8 bases between them. Germline V CDR1 and CDR2: WSHSY, SAAADI. The CDR3 runs to 11 residues. In DNA, the CDR3 is TGCGCCAGCAGTGGTGGACAGGAGCAGTACTTC. Encoded protein: CASSGGQEQYF.

J is TRBJ1-4 and V is TRBV9, with a weak D call TRBD1 (6 bases). The V gene's germline CDR1 is SGDLS and CDR2 YYNGEE. The CDR3 length is 14 residues. V gave up 3 bases and J gave up 7 bases, with 13 bases separating them. The CDR3 protein is CASSGAGVGEKLFF. CDR3 nucleotide sequence: TGTGCCAGCAGCGGGGCAGGGGTGGGTGAAAAACTGTTTTTT.

The chain is built from TRBV3-1 (or the pseudogene TRBV3-2) and TRBJ2-4; 8 bases match TRBD1. The ends lost 3 bases at V and 1 base at J; junction bases unmatched: 23. In germline, CDR1 is LGHDT, CDR2 YNNKEL (reference sequence). This CDR3 has 22 residues. The CDR3 protein is CASSHHTPTGVGLGGAKNIQYF. For the CDR3, the DNA is TGTGCCAGCAGCCACCACACCCCGACAGGGGTGGGTTTAGGGGGGGCCAAAAACATTCAGTACTTC.

This clone was detected only once. At one boundary the junction diverges from the germline segment, which might be a read error. The rearrangement joins TRBV7-7 to TRBJ2-2; 8 nucleotides line up with TRBD1. This CDR3 is 18 amino acids long. In germline, CDR1 is SSHAT, CDR2 FNYEAQ (reference sequence). The CDR3 here is CASSLSIRGTGNTGELFF. The CDR3 coding sequence is TGTGCTAGCAGCTTATCTATCCGCGGGACAGGGAACACCGGGGAGCTGTTTTTT.

V gene TRBV19 combines with J gene TRBJ2-1, with TRBD2 matching 13 bases. CDR3 length equals 16 residues. CDR1 is LNHDA and CDR2 is SQIVND in the germline V gene (reference sequence). Trimming took 5 bases from V and 5 from J; bases not matched to a gene: 6. DNA of the CDR3: TGTGCCAGTAGTTCCACGGGACTAGCGGGACACAATGAGCAGTTCTTC. Its protein product is CASSSTGLAGHNEQFF.

This clone came up a few times. The V call is TRBV27, the J call TRBJ2-5; 12 bases match TRBD2. V lost 5 bases to trimming and J lost 2 bases; unmatched junction nucleotides: 6. CDR1 and CDR2 (germline): MNHEY, SMNVEV (reference sequence). This CDR3 contains 16 residues. CDR3: CASSRGLAGRQETQYF. The CDR3 nucleotides read TGTGCCAGCAGTCGCGGACTAGCGGGACGTCAAGAGACCCAGTACTTC.

The chain has TRBV10-3 and TRBJ1-1, with D possibly matching TRBD1 (6 bases). The CDR3 is 13 residues long. The V and J ends lost 2 bases and 7 bases respectively, with 11 bases between them. Germline-derived CDR1 and CDR2 are ENHRY and SYGVKD. The CDR3 sequence is CAISEPRQVEAFF. Here the CDR3 DNA reads TGTGCCATCAGTGAGCCCCGACAGGTTGAAGCTTTCTTT.

CDR3 region: CAIRPADSVSGNTIYF. For the CDR3, the DNA is TGTGCCATCAGGCCCGCGGATTCTGTCTCTGGAAACACCATATATTTT. This rearrangement joins TRBV10-3 to TRBJ1-3; D unresolved. V shed 6 bases and J shed 0 bases, with 15 bases lying between them. The germline gives CDR1 ENHRY, CDR2 SYGVKD. The length of the CDR3 is 16 residues.

V is TRBV2 and J is TRBJ2-2, with no clear D. Deletions cut 6 bases from V and 2 bases from J, with 7 bases between. CDR1 is SNHLY and CDR2 is FYNNEI in the germline V gene. This CDR3 has 13 residues. CDR3 nucleotides: TGTGCCAGCAGGGGTAGCAACACCGGGGAGCTGTTTTTT. Translated, it gives CASRGSNTGELFF.

This clone was detected a few times. The gene calls are TRBV18 and TRBJ2-2, with 8 bases aligning to TRBD1. The CDR3 spans 16 residues. Germline CDR1 and CDR2: KGHSH and LQKENI. J was trimmed by 8 bases and V by 4 bases; bases with no gene match: 12. CDR3 nucleotides: TGTGCCAGCTCACACCAGACTCCCCGGGACAGGGGGGAGCTGTTTTTT. This codes for CASSHQTPRDRGELFF. The full variable domain, completed using reference TRBV18 and TRBJ2-2, is NAGVMQNPRHLVRRRGQEARLRCSPMKGHSHVYWYRQLPEEGLKFMVYLQKENIIDESGMPKERFSAEFPKEGPSILRIQQVVRGDSAAYFCASSHQTPRDRGELFFGEGSRLTVL.

This rearrangement joins TRBV4-1 to TRBJ1-1, with D possibly matching TRBD1 (5 bases). Trimming stripped 0 bases from V and 1 base from J, with 18 bases between. This CDR3 is built from 18 residues. Germline lookup yields CDR1 MGHRA and CDR2 YSYEKL. In DNA, the CDR3 is TGCGCCAGCAGCCAAGAGGGGGGAAGGGGCAGGACGAACACTGAAGCTTTCTTT. Its translation is CASSQEGGRGRTNTEAFF.

The chain links TRBV5-1 to TRBJ1-1, with no clear D. The CDR3 consists of 13 residues. Looked up from germline, CDR1 is SGHRS and CDR2 is YFSETQ. Trimming removed 5 bases from V and 1 base from J, with 9 bases in between. The CDR3 bases are TGCGCCAGCAGTACGGCAGGGAACACTGAAGCTTTCTTT. Its translation: CASSTAGNTEAFF.

V gene TRBV7-8 combines with J gene TRBJ2-1; the match to TRBD1 covers 9 bases. The CDR3 extends over 13 amino acids. Germline trimming cut 5 bases from V and 6 bases from J; bases unmatched to any gene: 2. CDR1 SGHVS and CDR2 FQNEAQ come from the germline V gene. DNA of the CDR3: TGTGCCAGCAGCAGGACAGGGGTCAATGAGCAGTTCTTC. It encodes CASSRTGVNEQFF.

The V call is TRBV5-1, the J call TRBJ2-7, with 7 bases that match TRBD1. The CDR3 runs 15 residues. J was trimmed by 5 bases and V by 4 bases; bases with no gene match: 12. CDR1 and CDR2 from the germline V gene are SGHRS and YFSETQ. The CDR3 sequence is CASSISGTEFNEQYF. The CDR3 DNA sequence: TGCGCCAGCAGCATCTCCGGGACAGAATTCAACGAGCAGTACTTC.

The chain recombines TRBV5-6 with TRBJ1-6, with D uncertain. The germline gives CDR1 SGHDT, CDR2 YYEEEE. The ends were cut back, 5 bases at V and 4 bases at J, with 10 bases in the middle. This CDR3 contains 14 residues. The CDR3 DNA reads as TGTGCCAGCAGACCAACACCGTATAATTCACCCCTCCACTTT. It encodes CASRPTPYNSPLHF.

The V gene is TRBV10-1, the J gene TRBJ2-5, with a possible D match to TRBD2 (7 bases). The CDR3 length is 14 residues. With 4 bases removed from V and 4 bases from J, the gap between germline ends came to 13 bases. Germline V gene lookup returns CDR1 WNHNN and CDR2 SYGVQD (reference sequence). CDR3 sequence reads: CASSGGGSRETQYF. CDR3 sequence (DNA): TGCGCCAGCAGTGGGGGGGGCTCTAGAGAGACCCAGTACTTC.

This chain connects TRBV13 to TRBJ1-2; 10 bases line up with TRBD1. Trimming at V came to 5 bases and at J to 8 bases, leaving 5 bases not matched to a gene. The CDR3 has 13 residues. Germline V gives CDR1 PRHDT, CDR2 FYEKMQ (reference sequence). CDR3 DNA sequence: TGTGCCAGCAGCCAGACAGGGGGCGTCGGCTACACCTTC. Translating it yields CASSQTGGVGYTF.

The J gene is TRBJ2-3, the V gene TRBV6-5; weak D call: TRBD2 (6 bases). Per germline, CDR1 MNHEY and CDR2 SVGAGI. This CDR3 contains 15 residues. The V end lost 0 bases, the J end lost 4 bases, and 11 bases lay between the germline ends. The CDR3 DNA reads TGTGCCAGCAGTTACTCGTATGGACTACCAGATACGCAGTATTTT. This encodes CASSYSYGLPDTQYF.

The V gene is TRBV10-2, the J gene TRBJ2-7; TRBD1 is a possible D gene (5 bases). V was pared by 3 bases and J by 0 bases, with 21 bases between. This CDR3 contains 18 residues. The germline V gene has CDR1 WSHSY and CDR2 SAAADI. CDR3 bases: TGCGCCAGCAGTGACCCCGCCAAGGGGCTGGTGTCCTCCTACGAGCAGTACTTC. It yields the protein CASSDPAKGLVSSYEQYF.

The genes are TRBV24-1 and TRBJ2-3; tentatively, D is TRBD1 (5 bases). In germline, CDR1 is KGHDR, CDR2 SFDVKD. V shed 10 bases and J shed 4 bases, with 8 bases lying between them. The CDR3 extends over 11 amino acids. In nucleotides, the CDR3 is TGTGCCACTAGGGGCGCAGATACGCAGTATTTT. This gives the protein CATRGADTQYF.

The rearrangement uses TRBV11-2 and TRBJ1-1, with TRBD1 as a possible D gene (6 bases). The CDR3 is made up of 17 amino acids. Germline V gene lookup returns CDR1 SGHAT and CDR2 FQNNGV. V lost 4 bases and J 6 bases, leaving 24 bases between the germline ends. This chain's CDR3 is CASSSYRERALGAEAFF. DNA of the CDR3: TGTGCCAGCAGCTCCTACAGGGAAAGAGCCTTGGGGGCTGAAGCTTTCTTT.

The rearrangement uses TRBV18 and TRBJ1-5; TRBD1 agrees at 9 bases. This CDR3 is 16 amino acids long. V lost 4 bases to trimming and J lost 2 bases; unmatched junction nucleotides: 6. The V gene's germline CDR1 is KGHSH and CDR2 LQKENI. The CDR3 DNA is TGTGCCAGCTCACTACAGGGGGCCGGGGGCAATCAGCCCCAGCATTTT. The encoded protein is CASSLQGAGGNQPQHF.

This clone was counted a single time. The chain couples TRBV7-9 to TRBJ1-4, with TRBD1 matching over 8 bases. Germline V gene data show CDR1 as SEHNR and CDR2 as FQNEAQ (reference sequence). The CDR3 is made up of 15 amino acids. The V segment lost 5 bases and the J segment 3 bases; nucleotides outside the gene matches: 5. The CDR3 nucleotides are TGTGCCAGCAGCGCGCAGGGGGCGGCTAATGAAAAACTGTTTTTT. Translating it yields CASSAQGAANEKLFF.